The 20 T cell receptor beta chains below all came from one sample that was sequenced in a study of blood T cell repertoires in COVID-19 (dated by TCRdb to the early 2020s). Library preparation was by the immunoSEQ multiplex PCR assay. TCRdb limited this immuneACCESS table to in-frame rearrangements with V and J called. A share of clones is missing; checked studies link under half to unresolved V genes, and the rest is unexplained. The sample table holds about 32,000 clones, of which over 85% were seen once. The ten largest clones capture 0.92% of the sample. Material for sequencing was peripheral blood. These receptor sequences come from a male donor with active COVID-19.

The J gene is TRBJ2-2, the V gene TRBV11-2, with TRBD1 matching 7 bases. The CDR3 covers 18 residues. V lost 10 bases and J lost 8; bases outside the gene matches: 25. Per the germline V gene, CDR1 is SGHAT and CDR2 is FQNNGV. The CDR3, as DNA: TGTGCCACTGACCTGCCCCTAACCGCTTTACAGGGGTGGGGGGAGCTGTTTTTT. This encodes CATDLPLTALQGWGELFF.

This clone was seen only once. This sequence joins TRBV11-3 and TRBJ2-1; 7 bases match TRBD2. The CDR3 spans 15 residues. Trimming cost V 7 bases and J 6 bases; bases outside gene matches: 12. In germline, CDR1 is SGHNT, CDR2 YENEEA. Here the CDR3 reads CASTRGTTGINEQFF. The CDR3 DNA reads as TGTGCCAGCACCCGCGGGACTACGGGTATCAATGAGCAGTTCTTC.

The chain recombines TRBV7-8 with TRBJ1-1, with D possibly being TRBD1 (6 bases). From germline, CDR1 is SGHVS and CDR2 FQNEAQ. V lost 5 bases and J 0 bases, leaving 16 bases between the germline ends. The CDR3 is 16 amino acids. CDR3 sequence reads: CASSPLGGAMNTEAFF. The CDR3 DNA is TGTGCCAGCAGCCCTTTGGGGGGGGCTATGAACACTGAAGCTTTCTTT.

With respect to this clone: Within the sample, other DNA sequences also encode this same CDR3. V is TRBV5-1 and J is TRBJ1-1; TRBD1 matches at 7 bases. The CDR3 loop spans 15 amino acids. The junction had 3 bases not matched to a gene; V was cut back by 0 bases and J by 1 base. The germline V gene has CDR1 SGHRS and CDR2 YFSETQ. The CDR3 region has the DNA TGCGCCAGCAGCTTGGGACAGGGAGGGAACACTGAAGCTTTCTTT. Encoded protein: CASSLGQGGNTEAFF.

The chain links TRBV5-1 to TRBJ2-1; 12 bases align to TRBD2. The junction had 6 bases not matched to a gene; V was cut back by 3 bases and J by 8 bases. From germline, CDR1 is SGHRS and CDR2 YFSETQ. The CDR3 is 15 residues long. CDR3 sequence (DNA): TGCGCCAGCAGCTACACTAGCGGGGGGATATATGAGCAGTTCTTC. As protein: CASSYTSGGIYEQFF.

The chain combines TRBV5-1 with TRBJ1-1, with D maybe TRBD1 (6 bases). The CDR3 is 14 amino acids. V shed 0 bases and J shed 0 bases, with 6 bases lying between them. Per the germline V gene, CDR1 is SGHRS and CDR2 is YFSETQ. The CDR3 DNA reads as TGCGCCAGCAGCTTGGGGGGGCTGAACACTGAAGCTTTCTTT. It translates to CASSLGGLNTEAFF.

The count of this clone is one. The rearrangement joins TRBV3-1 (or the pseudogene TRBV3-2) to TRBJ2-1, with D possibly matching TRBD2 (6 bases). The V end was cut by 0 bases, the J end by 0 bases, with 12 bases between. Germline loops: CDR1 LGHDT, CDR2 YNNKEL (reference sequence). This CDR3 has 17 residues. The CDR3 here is CASSQDIAESSYNEQFF. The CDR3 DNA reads TGTGCCAGCAGCCAAGATATAGCGGAGAGCTCCTACAATGAGCAGTTCTTC.

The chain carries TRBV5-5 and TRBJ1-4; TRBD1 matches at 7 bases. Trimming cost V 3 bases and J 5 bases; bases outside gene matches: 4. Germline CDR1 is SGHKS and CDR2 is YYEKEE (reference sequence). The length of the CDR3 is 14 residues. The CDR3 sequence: CASSSTGRNEKLFF. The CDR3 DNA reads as TGTGCCAGCAGCTCGACAGGGAGGAATGAAAAACTGTTTTTT.

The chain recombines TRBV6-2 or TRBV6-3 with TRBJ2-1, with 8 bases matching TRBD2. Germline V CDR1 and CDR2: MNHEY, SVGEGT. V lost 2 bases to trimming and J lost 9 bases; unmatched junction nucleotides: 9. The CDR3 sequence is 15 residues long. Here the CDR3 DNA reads TGTGCCAGCAGTTACGTCGACGGGGGGGCCGGTGAGCAGTTCTTC. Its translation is CASSYVDGGAGEQFF.

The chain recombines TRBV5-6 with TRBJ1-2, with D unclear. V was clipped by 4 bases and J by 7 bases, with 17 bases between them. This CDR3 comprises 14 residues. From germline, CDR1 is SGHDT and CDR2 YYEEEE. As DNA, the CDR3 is TGTGCCAGCAGCCCCCCCAATCGCGGAGGTGGCTACACCTTC. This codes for CASSPPNRGGGYTF.

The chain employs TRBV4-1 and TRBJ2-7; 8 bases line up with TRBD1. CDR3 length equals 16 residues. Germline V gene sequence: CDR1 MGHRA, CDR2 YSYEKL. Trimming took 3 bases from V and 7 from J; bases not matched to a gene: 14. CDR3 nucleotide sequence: TGCGCCAGCAGCCAGGCGTTAGGGACAGGTACTAGGGAGCAGTACTTC. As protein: CASSQALGTGTREQYF.

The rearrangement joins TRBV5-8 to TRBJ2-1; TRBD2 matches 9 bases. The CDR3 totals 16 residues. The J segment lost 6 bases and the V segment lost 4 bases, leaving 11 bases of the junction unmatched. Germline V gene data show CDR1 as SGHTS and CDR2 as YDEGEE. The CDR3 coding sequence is TGTGCCAGCAGCCGGCGGGGGGGGCAAATTGGCAATGAGCAGTTCTTC. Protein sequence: CASSRRGGQIGNEQFF.

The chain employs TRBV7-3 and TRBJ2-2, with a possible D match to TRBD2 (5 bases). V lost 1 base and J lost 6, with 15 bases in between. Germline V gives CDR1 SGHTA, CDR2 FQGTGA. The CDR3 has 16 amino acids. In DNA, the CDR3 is TGTGCCAGCAGCTTAAGGGGTGGAGAGAGGGCCGGGGAGCTGTTTTTT. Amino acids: CASSLRGGERAGELFF.

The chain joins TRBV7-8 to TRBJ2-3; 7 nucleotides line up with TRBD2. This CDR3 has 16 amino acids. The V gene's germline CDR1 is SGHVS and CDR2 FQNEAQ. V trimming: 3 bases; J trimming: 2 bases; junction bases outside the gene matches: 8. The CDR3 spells CASSFLLGTTTDTQYF. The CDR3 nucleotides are TGTGCCAGCAGCTTTCTATTGGGGACTACCACAGATACGCAGTATTTT.

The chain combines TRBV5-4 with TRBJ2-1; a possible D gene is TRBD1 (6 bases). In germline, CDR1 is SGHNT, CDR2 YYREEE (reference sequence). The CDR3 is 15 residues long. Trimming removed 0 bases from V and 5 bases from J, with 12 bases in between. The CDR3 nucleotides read TGTGCCAGCAGCTTGGCGCAGGGGCGACACAATGAGCAGTTCTTC. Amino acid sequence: CASSLAQGRHNEQFF.

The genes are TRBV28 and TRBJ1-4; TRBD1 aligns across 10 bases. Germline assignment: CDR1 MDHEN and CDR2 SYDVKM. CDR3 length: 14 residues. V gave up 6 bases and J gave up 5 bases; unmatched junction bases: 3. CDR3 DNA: TGTGCCAGCAGCCCGGGACAGGGGAATGAAAAACTGTTTTTT. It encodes CASSPGQGNEKLFF.

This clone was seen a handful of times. This CDR3 is CASSLGPSAAEAFF. The CDR3, as DNA: TGTGCCAGCAGCTTAGGACCATCCGCGGCTGAAGCTTTCTTT. V is TRBV7-2 and J is TRBJ1-1; D ambiguous. The CDR3 covers 14 residues. V was pared by 1 base and J by 6 bases, with 12 bases between. CDR1 is SGHTA and CDR2 is FQGNSA in the germline V gene.

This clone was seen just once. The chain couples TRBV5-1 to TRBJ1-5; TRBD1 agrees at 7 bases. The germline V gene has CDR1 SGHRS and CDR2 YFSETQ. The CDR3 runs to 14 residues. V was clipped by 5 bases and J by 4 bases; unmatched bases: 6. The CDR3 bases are TGCGCCAGCAGAACCGGGACAGATAATCAGCCCCAGCATTTT. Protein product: CASRTGTDNQPQHF.

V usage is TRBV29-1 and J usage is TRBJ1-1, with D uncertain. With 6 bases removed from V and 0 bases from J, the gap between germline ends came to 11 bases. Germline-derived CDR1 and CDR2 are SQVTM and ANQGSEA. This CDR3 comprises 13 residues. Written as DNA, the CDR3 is TGCAGCGTATTAGCGGGCCTGAACACTGAAGCTTTCTTT. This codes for CSVLAGLNTEAFF. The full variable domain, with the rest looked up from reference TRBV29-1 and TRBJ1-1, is SAVISQKPSRDICQRGTSLTIQCQVDSQVTMMFWYRQQPGQSLTLIATANQGSEATYESGFVIDKFPISRPNLTFSTLTVSNMSPEDSSIYLCSVLAGLNTEAFFGQGTRLTVV.

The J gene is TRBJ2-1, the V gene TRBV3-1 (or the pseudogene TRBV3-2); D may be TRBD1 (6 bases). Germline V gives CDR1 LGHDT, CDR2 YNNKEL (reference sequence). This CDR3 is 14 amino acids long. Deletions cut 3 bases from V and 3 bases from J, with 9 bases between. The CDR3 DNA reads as TGTGCCAGCAGCCATCACAGGGACTACAATGAGCAGTTCTTC. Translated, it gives CASSHHRDYNEQFF.